Detailed here is one T cell receptor (beta chain). The antigen is unknown. Germline CDR1 SEHNR, CDR2 FQNEAQ (reference sequence). The CDR3 is made up of 15 amino acids. V shed 5 bases, J shed 4 bases, and the junction held 6 bases outside the gene matches. Assay: immunoSEQ multiplex PCR; the TCRdb copy retains only in-frame clones and omits some. The data hold 8,500 to 9,500 clones, with about nine tenths observed a single time. The data originate from a study of high-grade serous ovarian cancer treatment subgroups. On the study more broadly: Samples averaged around 13,000 reads and about 7,500 unique TCR beta rearrangements.

Study results and limitations: CDR1 and CDR2 were left unanalyzed; analyses focused on CDR3. These tumor repertoires lack spatial information from bulk sequencing. Repertoire similarity ranged about 0.11 to 0.8 between tumors of one patient.

Tumor tissue was taken before any definitive surgery or chemotherapy was given. The sequencing sample was made of tumor tissue. The TCR was taken from a human donor with high-grade serous ovarian cancer. This chain uses TRBV7-9 with TRBJ2-3; 10 bases match TRBD2. The CDR3 region has the DNA TGTGCCAGCAGCGAAGACCTAGCGGGGGCAGATACGCAGTATTTT. It yields the protein CASSEDLAGADTQYF.